This section outlines one T cell receptor beta chain sequence together with its context. The antigen is unknown. The V gene end was trimmed by 4 bases and the J gene end by 5 bases; junction bases not matched to a gene: 10. The CDR3 consists of 16 residues. Germline assignment: CDR1 MNHEY and CDR2 SMNVEV (reference sequence). This entry comes from a study of blood T cells in healthy people across ages. Primers used in a second PCR of roughly 7 to 12 cycles were a sample-barcoded 5' primer and a J-beta primer mix. TCRdb passed the 5' RACE reads through MiXCR, listing each CDR3 protein once. This repertoire shows almost 1 million distinct CDR3 sequences, roughly 50% found once; its top ten account for over 20%. General study findings and limits: Researchers deemed the diversity estimates from one million T cells underestimates. Measured against age, TCR beta diversity per million T cells decreased in a roughly linear manner. There were more naive CD4+ cells and higher diversity in long-lived donors than in aged donors.

The chain joins TRBV27 to TRBJ2-2, with 7 bases aligning to TRBD2. The sequenced sample consisted of blood. This TCR was recovered from an older woman in good health. Here the CDR3 reads CASSSGLAAYTGELFF. CDR3 DNA: TGTGCCAGCAGTTCCGGTCTAGCGGCCTATACCGGGGAGCTGTTTTTT.